This TCR beta chain is drawn from a study of blood T cell repertoires in COVID-19. Study-level background: Acute and convalescent COVID-19 specimens originated in the United States, Italy and Spain.

Seattle participants joined during active infection and were tracked over time. Germline CDR1 reads KGHDR; CDR2 reads SFDVKD. Losses at the gene ends were 4 bases for V and 2 bases for J; bases not matched to a gene: 4. The CDR3 totals 15 residues. Authors' data handling: Amplification of reference gene primers was used by the study to estimate nucleated cell counts. Measured with immunoSEQ multiplex PCR; TCRdb has only the in-frame clones, and not every one. V and J calls and clone size are copied from that table; D and trimming were computed from the DNA. The table includes approximately 150,000 clones, around 89% detected once.

The clonotype originates from a man younger than 35 with COVID-19, enrolled during active disease. The chain combines TRBV24-1 with TRBJ2-1; 7 nucleotides line up with TRBD1. The sequencing input was peripheral blood. The CDR3 loop is CATSEPTGAYNEQFF. For the CDR3, the DNA is TGTGCCACCAGTGAACCTACAGGGGCCTACAATGAGCAGTTCTTC.